The 32 T cell receptor beta chains below were found in one sample sequenced in a study of CD8+CD57+ T cells in acquired aplastic anemia. For CDR3 and TCR beta VDJ profiling, genomic DNA was the template used. Each CDR3 protein is one row after TCRdb ran MiXCR on the reads. The repertoire has 90,000 to 120,000 distinct CDR3 sequences, roughly 50% of them found once; the top ten carry about 32%. Material for sequencing was sorted CD4+, CD8+, or CD8+CD57+ T cells (not recorded which) from PBMCs. These receptors came from a human donor in good health, serving as a control.

The chain employs TRBV29-1 and TRBJ1-2; D not certain. V was trimmed by 1 base and J by 8 bases, leaving 11 bases between them. Germline CDR1 SQVTM, CDR2 ANQGSEA. The length of the CDR3 is 12 residues. DNA for the CDR3: TGCAGCGTTGAAGGGTGGGGTTGGGGCTACACCTTC. Translating it yields CSVEGWGWGYTF.

This clonotype is labeled as medium-sized. V and J are TRBV15 and TRBJ1-5; 10 nucleotides align to TRBD1. This CDR3 has 18 amino acids. Germline assignment: CDR1 LNHNV and CDR2 YYDKDF (reference sequence). Trimming took 0 bases from V and 5 from J; bases not matched to a gene: 10. The CDR3 sequence is CATSRDWPIGTGDQPQHF. The CDR3 DNA sequence: TGTGCCACCAGCAGAGATTGGCCTATAGGGACAGGGGATCAGCCCCAGCATTTT.

V and J are TRBV24-1 and TRBJ2-2; no reliable D call. The CDR3 spans 14 residues. Germline CDR1 and CDR2: KGHDR and SFDVKD. V was pared by 4 bases and J by 4 bases, with 9 bases between. The CDR3 loop reads CATSELGSTGELFF. CDR3 bases: TGTGCCACCAGTGAGCTGGGATCCACCGGGGAGCTGTTTTTT.

This clonotype was recorded many times. This rearrangement joins TRBV9 to TRBJ2-1; 7 bases are shared with TRBD2. V trimming: 4 bases; J trimming: 0 bases; junction bases outside the gene matches: 10. The CDR3 has 17 residues. The germline V gene encodes CDR1 SGDLS and CDR2 YYNGEE. The CDR3 spells CASSPQWGGSSYNEQFF. The CDR3 bases are TGTGCCAGCAGCCCCCAGTGGGGAGGGAGCTCCTACAATGAGCAGTTCTTC.

This clonotype occurred a few times. The V and J genes are TRBV5-4 and TRBJ2-1; TRBD1 aligns across 7 bases. The CDR3 is 15 residues long. Unmatched junction bases numbered 10, after V lost 2 bases and J lost 8 bases. CDR1 and CDR2 from the germline V gene are SGHNT and YYREEE (reference sequence). The CDR3 loop is CASSLRGGTFDEQFF. The CDR3 DNA is TGTGCCAGCAGCTTAAGAGGGGGCACCTTCGATGAGCAGTTCTTC.

This clonotype has only a few counts. The chain links TRBV24-1 to TRBJ2-2, with 8 nucleotides matching TRBD1. The CDR3 is 16 amino acids. The V and J ends lost 3 bases and 3 bases, in that order; junction bases with no gene match: 5. Germline loops: CDR1 KGHDR, CDR2 SFDVKD. The CDR3 DNA follows: TGTGCCACCAGTGATCGAGACAGGGGCGACACCGGGGAGCTGTTTTTT. It encodes CATSDRDRGDTGELFF.

This chain joins TRBV25-1 and TRBJ1-2; D unclear. The CDR3 runs 13 residues. Germline V gene lookup returns CDR1 MGHDK and CDR2 SYGVNS. V shed 5 bases and J shed 12 bases, with 19 bases lying between them. CDR3 amino acids: CASSPPNGQTNTF. In DNA form, the CDR3 reads TGTGCCAGCAGTCCCCCAAATGGGCAGACGAACACCTTC.

The rearrangement links TRBV12-3 or TRBV12-4 to TRBJ2-2, with D perhaps matching TRBD2 (5 bases). Trimming stripped 8 bases from V and 5 bases from J, with 6 bases between. CDR3 length: 11 amino acids. CDR3 loop: CASRGTGELFF. CDR3 bases: TGTGCCAGCCGAGGGACCGGGGAGCTGTTTTTT.

The chain links TRBV25-1 to TRBJ2-3; TRBD2 is a possible D gene (6 bases). V shed 6 bases and J shed 3 bases, with 19 bases lying between them. Germline V gives CDR1 MGHDK, CDR2 SYGVNS. The CDR3 runs 16 residues. CDR3 bases: TGTGCCAGCAGCTTCCCAGCGGGCCCCCTAACAGATACGCAGTATTTT. Amino acid sequence: CASSFPAGPLTDTQYF.

This clonotype was detected ten times or more. The gene calls are TRBV7-2 and TRBJ2-7; D uncertain. The V gene's germline CDR1 is SGHTA and CDR2 FQGNSA. This CDR3 contains 12 residues. The germline V and J ends were trimmed by 5 bases and 0 bases, with 5 bases remaining between them. CDR3 nucleotide sequence: TGTGCCAGCAGCCCGAGCTCCTACGAGCAGTACTTC. It specifies CASSPSSYEQYF.

The CDR3 reads CASSRQGAGYTF. DNA for the CDR3: TGTGCCAGCAGCAGACAGGGTGCTGGCTACACCTTC. The V call is TRBV7-9, the J call TRBJ1-2; 7 bases are shared with TRBD1. The CDR3 has 12 amino acids. In germline, CDR1 is SEHNR, CDR2 FQNEAQ (reference sequence). V shed 5 bases, J shed 7 bases, and the junction held 4 bases outside the gene matches.

This chain uses TRBV10-3 with TRBJ2-7; a possible D gene is TRBD2 (5 bases). Between the trimmed V and J ends, which lost 7 bases and 6 bases, there was a span of 16 bases. Per germline, CDR1 ENHRY and CDR2 SYGVKD. The CDR3 spans 13 residues. CDR3 loop: CAITQPGSSEQYF. In nucleotides, the CDR3 is TGTGCCATCACGCAACCTGGGAGTAGCGAGCAGTACTTC.

In its sample, this clonotype was seen many times. The chain recombines TRBV13 with TRBJ2-2, with unresolved D. Trimming removed 4 bases from V and 0 bases from J, with 12 bases in between. The CDR3 has 16 amino acids. The germline V gene encodes CDR1 PRHDT and CDR2 FYEKMQ (reference sequence). Here the CDR3 DNA reads TGTGCCAGCAGCTATAGCTACAGATCGAACACCGGGGAGCTGTTTTTT. Amino acid sequence: CASSYSYRSNTGELFF.

This clonotype was observed at least ten times. The chain joins TRBV27 to TRBJ2-5; 8 nucleotides match TRBD1. The junction had 4 bases not matched to a gene; V was cut back by 9 bases and J by 1 base. The CDR3 loop spans 13 amino acids. Per germline, CDR1 MNHEY and CDR2 SMNVEV (reference sequence). In DNA form, the CDR3 reads TGTGCCAGTTCGACAGGGGTCCAAGAGACCCAGTACTTC. Encoded protein: CASSTGVQETQYF.

In the case of this clonotype: A much larger clone lies one base from this, so it may be a read error. The chain combines TRBV25-1 with TRBJ2-7; either TRBD1 or TRBD2 may fit D (6 bases each). The CDR3 is made up of 16 amino acids. The V and J ends lost 5 bases and 5 bases respectively, with 22 bases between them. CDR1 and CDR2 from the germline V gene are MGHDK and SYGVNS. CDR3 loop: CASSPFVGSGADEQYF. In DNA, the CDR3 is TGTGCCAGCAGTCCCTTTGTTGGATCGGGGGCGGACGAGCAGTACTTC.

This clonotype has just a few counts. CDR3 residues: CASSYNPSSGVSTDTQYF. The CDR3 region has the DNA TGTGCCAGCAGTTATAACCCCTCGTCCGGGGTTAGCACAGATACGCAGTATTTT. The chain combines TRBV6-2 or TRBV6-3 with TRBJ2-3, with D tentatively TRBD2 (5 bases). Trimming took off 3 bases at V and 0 bases at J, with 19 bases between the two ends. In germline, CDR1 is MNHEY, CDR2 SVGEGT. CDR3 length: 18 residues.

V usage is TRBV4-2 and J usage is TRBJ1-2; D possibly corresponds to TRBD1 (6 bases). The V gene lost 1 base and the J gene lost 6 bases, with 9 bases spanning the gap. This CDR3 is built from 13 residues. In germline, CDR1 is LGHNA, CDR2 YNFKEQ. The chain's CDR3 is CASSQGQGNGYTF. The CDR3 nucleotides read TGTGCCAGCAGCCAAGGGCAGGGGAATGGCTACACCTTC.

J is TRBJ2-7 and V is TRBV7-9; D is ambiguous. CDR1 and CDR2 from the germline V gene are SEHNR and FQNEAQ (reference sequence). Trimming removed 3 bases at V and 0 bases at J, with 6 bases between. This CDR3 is built from 13 residues. The CDR3 reads CASSFDTSYEQYF. In nucleotides, the CDR3 is TGTGCCAGCAGCTTTGACACCTCCTACGAGCAGTACTTC. The complete variable domain, with remaining parts taken from reference TRBV7-9 and TRBJ2-7, reads DTGVSQNPRHKITKRGQNVTFRCDPISEHNRLYWYRQTLGQGPEFLTYFQNEAQLEKSRLLSDRFSAERPKGSFSTLEIQRTEQGDSAMYLCASSFDTSYEQYFGPGTRLTVT.

This clonotype was observed at least ten times. The genes are TRBV11-1 and TRBJ2-1; 9 bases align to TRBD1. This CDR3 is 17 amino acids long. Germline V gene sequence: CDR1 SGHAT, CDR2 FQDESV (reference sequence). V dropped 1 base and J dropped 4; count of bases not matched to a gene: 8. CDR3 nucleotides: TGTGCCAGCAGCTTAGTAGGTGCGGGACAGGGTTACAATGAGCAGTTCTTC. Translation: CASSLVGAGQGYNEQFF.

The chain has TRBV11-2 and TRBJ1-4, with D uncertain. The germline CDR1 and CDR2 sequences are SGHAT and FQNNGV. Deletions cut 5 bases from V and 0 bases from J, with 7 bases between. The CDR3 sequence is 14 residues long. CDR3 residues: CASSKSATNEKLFF. CDR3 DNA sequence: TGTGCCAGCAGCAAGTCCGCAACTAATGAAAAACTGTTTTTT.

Ten or more counts support this clonotype. A single base separates this from a much larger clone, so it may be a read error. The rearrangement links TRBV7-2 to TRBJ2-7; D unresolved. CDR1 SGHTA and CDR2 FQGNSA come from the germline V gene. V shed 3 bases and J shed 5 bases, with 8 bases lying between them. The CDR3 has 12 amino acids. The CDR3 loop reads CASSFIPDEQYF. CDR3 nucleotide sequence: TGTGCCAGCAGCTTCATTCCTGACGAGCAGTACTTC.

The chain carries TRBV9 and TRBJ2-4; 8 nucleotides match TRBD2. Germline assignment: CDR1 SGDLS and CDR2 YYNGEE. The CDR3 sequence is 16 residues long. The J segment lost 0 bases and the V segment lost 0 bases, leaving 2 bases of the junction unmatched. The DNA for the CDR3 is TGTGCCAGCAGCGTAGCGGGGGGGCTAGCCAAAAACATTCAGTACTTC. Protein sequence: CASSVAGGLAKNIQYF.

A note on this clonotype: This sequence may be a read error, since a much larger clone differs from it by one base. The rearrangement uses TRBV5-5 and TRBJ1-1; a weak D match, TRBD1 (5 bases). This CDR3 comprises 15 residues. CDR1 and CDR2 from the germline V gene are SGHKS and YYEKEE (reference sequence). CDR3 loop: CAGSLEPGPYTEAFF. For the CDR3, the DNA is TGTGCCGGCAGCTTGGAACCGGGACCCTACACTGAAGCTTTCTTT.

The rearrangement uses TRBV25-1 and TRBJ2-7; TRBD2 might be the D (7 bases). V lost 4 bases and J 4 bases, leaving 20 bases between the germline ends. Germline CDR1 and CDR2: MGHDK and SYGVNS. The CDR3 covers 16 residues. The CDR3, as DNA: TGTGCCAGCAGTGGGGGGGGCAGGGAAGCTTCTTACGAGCAGTACTTC. It codes for CASSGGGREASYEQYF.

This chain uses TRBV5-1 with TRBJ1-6; no definite D call. The CDR3 length is 14 residues. The V end lost 4 bases, the J end lost 4 bases, and 9 bases lay between the germline ends. Germline assignment: CDR1 SGHRS and CDR2 YFSETQ. The DNA of the CDR3 is TGCGCCAGCAGCCCGGGCGATTATAATTCACCCCTCCACTTT. It yields the protein CASSPGDYNSPLHF.

V and J are TRBV19 and TRBJ1-2, with a weak D call TRBD1 (5 bases). The V gene lost 5 bases and the J gene lost 4 bases, with 11 bases spanning the gap. CDR1 and CDR2 from the germline V gene are LNHDA and SQIVND (reference sequence). This CDR3 has 13 amino acids. For the CDR3, the DNA is TGTGCCAGTAGTGTTGACAGACTCTATGGCTACACCTTC. This translates into CASSVDRLYGYTF. Looking up the rest from reference TRBV19 and TRBJ1-2 gives the full variable domain: DGGITQSPKYLFRKEGQNVTLSCEQNLNHDAMYWYRQDPGQGLRLIYYSQIVNDFQKGDIAEGYSVSREKKESFPLTVTSAQKNPTAFYLCASSVDRLYGYTFGSGTRLTVV.

This clonotype was counted many times. The chain joins TRBV5-4 to TRBJ1-1, with D possibly matching TRBD1 (5 bases). The CDR3 length is 12 residues. Germline values: CDR1 SGHNT, CDR2 YYREEE (reference sequence). Trimming took off 10 bases at V and 1 base at J, with 11 bases between the two ends. This CDR3 reads CAHWGENTEAFF. The CDR3 DNA follows: TGTGCCCACTGGGGGGAGAACACTGAAGCTTTCTTT.

The chain uses TRBV25-1 and TRBJ2-7; tentatively, D is TRBD1 (8 bases). Trimming stripped 4 bases from V and 3 bases from J, with 19 bases between. The CDR3 extends over 16 amino acids. Germline V lookup: CDR1 MGHDK, CDR2 SYGVNS. CDR3 DNA sequence: TGTGCCAGCAGTGGGGGGGGCAGGGGGCCTGACTACGAGCAGTACTTC. This encodes CASSGGGRGPDYEQYF.

This clonotype was detected ten times or more. The chain employs TRBV5-6 and TRBJ2-5; TRBD2 matches at 12 bases. The CDR3 runs to 15 residues. The germline V gene encodes CDR1 SGHDT and CDR2 YYEEEE. V lost 2 bases, J lost 9 bases, and 8 bases stayed unmatched. The CDR3 protein is CASSFGLAGTAAQYF. The CDR3 coding sequence is TGTGCCAGCAGCTTTGGACTAGCGGGGACCGCGGCCCAGTACTTC.

This chain uses TRBV24-1 with TRBJ2-7, with a weak D call TRBD2 (5 bases). V was clipped by 9 bases and J by 3 bases, with 14 bases between them. The CDR3 has 13 residues. The germline V gene encodes CDR1 KGHDR and CDR2 SFDVKD. The DNA of the CDR3 is TGTGCCACCGAGGATACTAGGAGCTACGAGCAGTACTTC. Protein sequence: CATEDTRSYEQYF.

This clonotype appeared many times. V usage is TRBV6-5 and J usage is TRBJ2-7; D tentatively reads TRBD1 or TRBD2 (6 bases each). The germline CDR1 and CDR2 sequences are MNHEY and SVGAGI. The CDR3 consists of 13 residues. V lost 2 bases and J lost 5, with 10 bases in between. The CDR3 spells CASSYGGGDEQYF. CDR3 DNA: TGTGCCAGCAGTTACGGGGGCGGGGACGAGCAGTACTTC.

This clonotype was picked up many times. The chain employs TRBV27 and TRBJ2-5, with a weak D call TRBD1 (7 bases). The germline V and J ends were trimmed by 5 bases and 5 bases, with 21 bases remaining between them. The CDR3 extends over 16 amino acids. From germline, CDR1 is MNHEY and CDR2 SMNVEV (reference sequence). CDR3 residues: CASSPHRGGGIETQYF. CDR3 nucleotide sequence: TGTGCCAGCAGTCCGCACAGGGGTGGGGGGATCGAGACCCAGTACTTC.